The 15 T cell receptor beta chains below were found in one sample sequenced in a study of T cell responses to AZD1222 COVID-19 vaccine. Clones were sequenced by immunoSEQ multiplex PCR, and TCRdb holds only the in-frame ones, with some missing. Of about 99,000 clones listed, around 91% are singletons. The source was peripheral blood, collected on day 0 of AZD1222 vaccination. These receptor sequences come from an adult in good health.

The CDR3 DNA reads as TGCGCCAGCAGCTCACAGGGGAACACTGAAGCTTTCTTT. Its translation is CASSSQGNTEAFF. V gene TRBV5-1 combines with J gene TRBJ1-1; maybe TRBD1 (6 bases). Germline CDR1 SGHRS, CDR2 YFSETQ. The CDR3 is 13 residues long. Trimming removed 3 bases from V and 1 base from J, with 7 bases in between.

V usage is TRBV7-2 and J usage is TRBJ2-1, with a weak D call TRBD2 (6 bases). Germline CDR1 is SGHTA and CDR2 is FQGNSA. This CDR3 is 17 amino acids long. V shed 4 bases and J shed 5 bases, with 21 bases lying between them. This CDR3 is CASSSREFTTTNNEQFF. DNA of the CDR3: TGTGCCAGCAGCTCCCGGGAGTTCACCACCACTAACAATGAGCAGTTCTTC.

The chain joins TRBV29-1 to TRBJ2-2; possibly TRBD2 for D (6 bases). Germline assignment: CDR1 SQVTM and CDR2 ANQGSEA. The V and J ends lost 7 bases and 6 bases respectively, with 12 bases between them. The CDR3 covers 12 residues. DNA for the CDR3: TGCAGCGCGAGGCGGGGATCCGGGGAGCTGTTTTTT. Translating gives CSARRGSGELFF.

This rearrangement joins TRBV7-3 to TRBJ2-2, with TRBD1 matching over 9 bases. The CDR3 length is 16 residues. V lost 5 bases and J lost 0; bases outside the gene matches: 4. The V gene's germline CDR1 is SGHTA and CDR2 FQGTGA. The CDR3 nucleotides read TGTGCCAGCAGCGTTACAGGGGGCACGAACACCGGGGAGCTGTTTTTT. Translating it yields CASSVTGGTNTGELFF. Full variable domain (remainder filled in from reference TRBV7-3 and TRBJ2-2): GAGVSQTPSNKVTEKGKYVELRCDPISGHTALYWYRQSLGQGPEFLIYFQGTGAADDSGLPNDRFFAVRPEGSVSTLKIQRTERGDSAVYLCASSVTGGTNTGELFFGEGSRLTVL.

This clone has only a few counts. The J gene is TRBJ2-1, the V gene TRBV21-1; TRBD2, the D gene given by the table, was not confirmed from the DNA. TRBV21-1 is a known pseudogene. The CDR3 loop spans 17 amino acids. CDR3 in DNA: TGTGCCAGCAAAAAAGGCTGTTGGCGGAGAGCCTACAATGAGCAGTTCTTC. Residues: CASKKGCWRRAYNEQFF.

The chain uses TRBV10-3 and TRBJ1-2; no definite D call. Germline lookup yields CDR1 ENHRY and CDR2 SYGVKD. The CDR3 totals 13 residues. The V end was cut by 0 bases, the J end by 4 bases, with 6 bases between. In DNA form, the CDR3 reads TGTGCCATCAGTGAGTCCTCAGGCTATGGCTACACCTTC. Translated, it gives CAISESSGYGYTF.

This chain connects TRBV4-2 to TRBJ2-2; the match to TRBD2 covers 11 bases. Germline CDR1 and CDR2: LGHNA and YNFKEQ. The CDR3 contains 14 residues. Unmatched junction bases numbered 4, after V lost 7 bases and J lost 6 bases. CDR3 sequence: CASMTLAGAGELFF. CDR3 DNA sequence: TGTGCCAGCATGACACTAGCGGGGGCCGGGGAGCTGTTTTTT.

This clone occurred once. V gene TRBV18 combines with J gene TRBJ1-5; D is perhaps TRBD1 (5 bases). With 6 bases removed from V and 7 bases from J, the gap between germline ends came to 13 bases. The CDR3 sequence is 13 residues long. Germline lookup yields CDR1 KGHSH and CDR2 LQKENI. The CDR3 spells CASSPDIRQPQHF. The DNA for the CDR3 is TGTGCCAGCTCCCCGGACATTAGACAGCCCCAGCATTTT.

This chain connects TRBV5-1 to TRBJ2-3; possible D gene TRBD2, 5 bases. The germline CDR1 and CDR2 sequences are SGHRS and YFSETQ. V lost 1 base and J 4 bases, leaving 7 bases between the germline ends. The CDR3 contains 13 residues. CDR3 coding DNA: TGCGCCAGCAGCTTGTTGAGGGCAGATACGCAGTATTTT. Amino acids: CASSLLRADTQYF. Full variable domain (remainder filled in from reference TRBV5-1 and TRBJ2-3): KAGVTQTPRYLIKTRGQQVTLSCSPISGHRSVSWYQQTPGQGLQFLFEYFSETQRNKGNFPGRFSGRQFSNSRSEMNVSTLELGDSALYLCASSLLRADTQYFGPGTRLTVL.

The chain uses TRBV5-6 and TRBJ1-4; D remains unclear. Trimming shortened V by 2 bases and J by 4 bases, and 9 bases separated the two germline ends. The CDR3 has 14 residues. Germline CDR1 reads SGHDT; CDR2 reads YYEEEE. CDR3 DNA: TGTGCCAGCAGCTTCCGGGATTTTAATGAAAAACTGTTTTTT. This translates into CASSFRDFNEKLFF.

The V gene is TRBV9, the J gene TRBJ1-2; 7 bases fit TRBD1. The CDR3 extends over 15 amino acids. Germline lookup yields CDR1 SGDLS and CDR2 YYNGEE. J lost 8 bases, V lost 6 bases, and 16 bases had no gene match. The CDR3 spells CASTASDRAPQGYTF. CDR3 DNA: TGTGCCAGCACCGCCTCCGACAGGGCCCCGCAGGGCTACACCTTC. Variable domain in full (rest from reference TRBV9 and TRBJ1-2): DSGVTQTPKHLITATGQRVTLRCSPRSGDLSVYWYQQSLDQGLQFLIQYYNGEERAKGNILERFSAQQFPDLHSELNLSSLELGDSALYFCASTASDRAPQGYTFGSGTRLTVV.

The chain links TRBV25-1 to TRBJ1-4; 9 nucleotides line up with TRBD1. The V gene's germline CDR1 is MGHDK and CDR2 SYGVNS. This CDR3 is built from 16 residues. Losses at the gene ends were 8 bases for V and 1 base for J; bases not matched to a gene: 8. The CDR3 DNA sequence: TGTGCCAGCGTCCCGGGACAGGGCCGAACTAATGAAAAACTGTTTTTT. Protein sequence: CASVPGQGRTNEKLFF.

The V call is TRBV5-1, the J call TRBJ1-3; D ambiguous. The CDR3 has 15 residues. Trimming removed 1 base at V and 0 bases at J, with 8 bases between. The germline V gene has CDR1 SGHRS and CDR2 YFSETQ. The CDR3 DNA reads as TGCGCCAGCAGCTTGACCCGGGGCTCTGGAAACACCATATATTTT. It specifies CASSLTRGSGNTIYF.

Here the CDR3 reads CASSPQDEKLFF. The CDR3 DNA is TGTGCCAGCTCACCACAGGATGAAAAACTGTTTTTT. The gene calls are TRBV18 and TRBJ1-4; no reliable D call. Germline lookup yields CDR1 KGHSH and CDR2 LQKENI. The CDR3 is 12 amino acids. Trimming left V 1 base short and J 6 bases short, with 3 bases between.

The chain carries TRBV28 and TRBJ2-6; unclear D gene. Germline values: CDR1 MDHEN, CDR2 SYDVKM. The V gene lost 2 bases and the J gene lost 1 base, with 9 bases spanning the gap. The length of the CDR3 is 16 residues. The CDR3 sequence: CASSLGGLSGANVLTF. In nucleotides, the CDR3 is TGTGCCAGCAGTTTAGGCGGTTTGTCTGGGGCCAACGTCCTGACTTTC.